Below are 27 T cell receptor beta chains sequenced from a single sample in a study of OX40 agonist ivuxolimab in advanced cancers. Sequencing used immunoSEQ multiplex PCR; TCRdb keeps in-frame clones, though not all of them. Found here are about 45,000 clones, under 95% of them singletons; the top ten hold under 20%. The sample was CD4+ or CD8+ T cells sorted from blood, taken in a trial of the OX40 agonist ivuxolimab. The receptors derive from an adult with an advanced solid tumor such as melanoma, head and neck, liver or kidney cancer.

The chain employs TRBV2 and TRBJ2-7; TRBD2 matches 10 bases. V lost 10 bases and J lost 2; bases outside the gene matches: 8. The germline gives CDR1 SNHLY, CDR2 FYNNEI. CDR3 size: 14 residues. In DNA form, the CDR3 reads TGTGCCACCACAGGACTAGCGGTTACCTACGAGCAGTACTTC. This codes for CATTGLAVTYEQYF.

The chain uses TRBV28 and TRBJ2-7, with no clear D. Germline lookup yields CDR1 MDHEN and CDR2 SYDVKM. This CDR3 has 15 residues. Trimming removed 2 bases at V and 5 bases at J, with 16 bases between. This CDR3 is CASSLPAEKGDEQYF. CDR3 sequence (DNA): TGTGCCAGCAGTTTACCGGCAGAGAAAGGCGACGAGCAGTACTTC.

The J gene is TRBJ2-7, the V gene TRBV27, with D unclear. Deletions cut 5 bases from V and 5 bases from J, with 19 bases between. Germline V gene sequence: CDR1 MNHEY, CDR2 SMNVEV (reference sequence). CDR3 length: 15 residues. In DNA form, the CDR3 reads TGTGCCAGCAGTCCCGTAGGGCGGTTCTGGGACGAGCAGTACTTC. Translation gives CASSPVGRFWDEQYF.

The chain has TRBV4-2 and TRBJ1-1, with D possibly being TRBD1 (5 bases). The V gene's germline CDR1 is LGHNA and CDR2 YNFKEQ. CDR3 size: 13 residues. Trimming left V 0 bases short and J 10 bases short, with 12 bases between. CDR3 DNA: TGTGCCAGCAGCCAAGATTCGGGACCTGGAGCTTTCTTT. This translates into CASSQDSGPGAFF.

V gene TRBV7-9 combines with J gene TRBJ2-5; possible D gene TRBD2, 5 bases. Germline V gene lookup returns CDR1 SEHNR and CDR2 FQNEAQ (reference sequence). This CDR3 is 15 amino acids long. V was pared by 8 bases and J by 4 bases, with 20 bases between. The CDR3 here is CASSDPAAASETQYF. The CDR3 bases are TGTGCCAGCTCAGATCCAGCGGCGGCCTCAGAGACCCAGTACTTC.

V gene TRBV15 combines with J gene TRBJ2-7, with D unresolved. The CDR3 has 14 amino acids. Germline V CDR1 and CDR2: LNHNV, YYDKDF (reference sequence). The germline V and J ends were trimmed by 6 bases and 3 bases, with 15 bases remaining between them. This chain's CDR3 is CATRGSSGLYEQYF. Here the CDR3 DNA reads TGTGCCACCAGGGGGTCGTCGGGTCTCTACGAGCAGTACTTC.

This clone appeared once. The chain uses TRBV4-1 and TRBJ2-7, with a tentative D call TRBD1 (5 bases). CDR1 MGHRA and CDR2 YSYEKL come from the germline V gene. V was pared by 1 base and J by 4 bases, with 8 bases between. The CDR3 has 13 residues. CDR3 in amino acids: CASSQVRDYEQYF. The CDR3 nucleotides read TGCGCCAGCAGCCAAGTCAGGGATTACGAGCAGTACTTC.

The chain joins TRBV11-1 to TRBJ2-7, with 7 bases lining up with TRBD2. Germline V gives CDR1 SGHAT, CDR2 FQDESV (reference sequence). The CDR3 runs 13 residues. V was clipped by 6 bases and J by 2 bases; unmatched bases: 4. The chain's CDR3 is CASSWAGAYEQYF. The CDR3 nucleotides are TGTGCCAGCAGTTGGGCGGGGGCCTACGAGCAGTACTTC.

This chain uses TRBV7-2 with TRBJ2-7, with TRBD1 identical over 10 bases. With 7 bases clipped from V and 3 bases from J, the junction kept 9 bases outside the gene matches. Germline loops: CDR1 SGHTA, CDR2 FQGNSA. CDR3 length equals 15 residues. For the CDR3, the DNA is TGTGCCAGCACCGCGAGACAGGGGGCCGACTACGAGCAGTACTTC. It yields the protein CASTARQGADYEQYF.

This clone turned up a few times. The same CDR3 arises from other DNA sequences in this sample as well. This rearrangement joins TRBV7-2 to TRBJ2-7; no clear D. The CDR3 is 13 residues long. V lost 2 bases and J 0 bases, leaving 5 bases between the germline ends. Germline V CDR1 and CDR2: SGHTA, FQGNSA. CDR3 loop: CASSLTDSYEQYF. CDR3 sequence (DNA): TGTGCCAGCAGCTTAACTGACTCCTACGAGCAGTACTTC.

This chain links TRBV14 with TRBJ2-7, with D hard to call. The V end was cut by 0 bases, the J end by 3 bases, with 12 bases between. In germline, CDR1 is SGHDN, CDR2 FVKESK. The CDR3 runs 15 residues. The CDR3 region is CASSQDWSRDYEQYF. As DNA, the CDR3 is TGTGCCAGCAGCCAAGATTGGAGTAGGGACTACGAGCAGTACTTC.

This clone was counted once. The J gene is TRBJ2-2, the V gene TRBV10-1; 8 bases match TRBD1. CDR3 length equals 14 residues. Germline CDR1 reads WNHNN; CDR2 reads SYGVQD (reference sequence). The ends lost 8 bases at V and 1 base at J; junction bases unmatched: 3. The CDR3 nucleotides read TGCGCCAGCGCCGGGACAGGGAACACCGGGGAGCTGTTTTTT. This encodes CASAGTGNTGELFF.

This chain uses TRBV11-2 with TRBJ1-2; 8 nucleotides line up with TRBD1. With 1 base clipped from V and 8 bases from J, the junction kept 9 bases outside the gene matches. Germline lookup yields CDR1 SGHAT and CDR2 FQNNGV. The CDR3 consists of 15 residues. The CDR3 here is CASSLGGQVMEGYTF. The CDR3 DNA sequence: TGTGCCAGCAGCTTAGGGGGACAGGTGATGGAGGGCTACACCTTC.

V is TRBV6-5 and J is TRBJ2-7, with a weak D call TRBD1 (5 bases). From germline, CDR1 is MNHEY and CDR2 SVGAGI. V was trimmed by 4 bases and J by 2 bases, leaving 15 bases between them. This CDR3 spans 15 amino acids. The CDR3 DNA sequence: TGTGCCAGCAGTTTATGGGGCGGACCGGCCTACGAGCAGTACTTC. Translation: CASSLWGGPAYEQYF.

The chain has TRBV27 and TRBJ1-1; the D gene is possibly TRBD1 (5 bases). V lost 10 bases and J 0 bases, leaving 18 bases between the germline ends. This CDR3 has 15 residues. Germline V gives CDR1 MNHEY, CDR2 SMNVEV (reference sequence). The DNA for the CDR3 is TGTGCCACCTTGGTAGCCCAGGGTCTGAACACTGAAGCTTTCTTT. Protein: CATLVAQGLNTEAFF.

This clone has just a few counts. This sequence joins TRBV5-6 and TRBJ2-3; 7 bases map to TRBD2. Germline V gene data show CDR1 as SGHDT and CDR2 as YYEEEE. The CDR3 is 16 residues long. V shed 4 bases and J 4 bases; nucleotides not matched to a gene: 12. The CDR3 here is CASSHRQAGWADTQYF. The CDR3 DNA reads TGTGCCAGCAGCCACCGACAAGCGGGGTGGGCAGATACGCAGTATTTT. Complete variable domain (other parts from reference TRBV5-6 and TRBJ2-3): DAGVTQSPTHLIKTRGQQVTLRCSPKSGHDTVSWYQQALGQGPQFIFQYYEEEERQRGNFPDRFSGHQFPNYSSELNVNALLLGDSALYLCASSHRQAGWADTQYFGPGTRLTVL.

In its sample, this clone is medium-sized (0.01 to 0.1%). This chain joins TRBV9 and TRBJ1-1; tentative D call: TRBD1 (5 bases). Germline V gene lookup returns CDR1 SGDLS and CDR2 YYNGEE. The CDR3 loop spans 13 amino acids. The V and J ends lost 2 bases and 7 bases respectively, with 12 bases between them. In DNA, the CDR3 is TGTGCCAGCAGCGTCTCCGTGGGGGATGAAGCTTTCTTT. Its translation: CASSVSVGDEAFF.

The CDR3 loop is CASSYSPGTGGNEQYF. CDR3 nucleotide sequence: TGTGCCAGCAGTTACTCCCCAGGGACAGGGGGCAACGAGCAGTACTTC. The V gene is TRBV6-5, the J gene TRBJ2-7; 12 nucleotides align to TRBD1. V shed 0 bases and J 5 bases; nucleotides not matched to a gene: 5. CDR1 is MNHEY, CDR2 SVGAGI, per germline. The CDR3 is made up of 16 amino acids.

The chain carries TRBV30 and TRBJ1-6, with 8 bases aligning to TRBD1. CDR3 length equals 14 residues. In germline, CDR1 is GTSNPN, CDR2 SVGIG (reference sequence). Trimming removed 2 bases from V and 8 bases from J; junction bases left unmatched: 5. The CDR3 sequence is CAWSSGQGHSPLHF. The CDR3 coding sequence is TGTGCCTGGAGTAGCGGACAGGGACATTCACCCCTCCACTTT.

V usage is TRBV5-4 and J usage is TRBJ2-7; D gene uncertain. Trimming took off 0 bases at V and 6 bases at J, with 10 bases between the two ends. The CDR3 has 13 residues. Per germline, CDR1 SGHNT and CDR2 YYREEE (reference sequence). CDR3 in DNA: TGTGCCAGCAGCTTGGGACAATTACCCGAGCAGTACTTC. Translated: CASSLGQLPEQYF.

The chain links TRBV6-6 to TRBJ2-2; the D is unclear. Germline V gene data show CDR1 as MNHNY and CDR2 as SVGAGI (reference sequence). CDR3 length equals 12 residues. Trimming shortened V by 8 bases and J by 1 base, and 5 bases separated the two germline ends. The CDR3 nucleotides read TGTGCCAGCGAGCGGAACACCGGGGAGCTGTTTTTT. Its translation is CASERNTGELFF.

The chain is built from TRBV10-3 and TRBJ2-7, with D possibly matching TRBD1 (6 bases). The CDR3 spans 15 residues. Trimming took off 2 bases at V and 3 bases at J, with 14 bases between the two ends. In germline, CDR1 is ENHRY, CDR2 SYGVKD. CDR3 residues: CAISENFGGHYEQYF. The CDR3 nucleotides are TGTGCCATCAGTGAGAATTTTGGGGGCCACTACGAGCAGTACTTC.

This chain links TRBV29-1 with TRBJ2-2; no clear D. Trimming shortened V by 3 bases and J by 8 bases, and 10 bases separated the two germline ends. CDR1 and CDR2 from the germline V gene are SQVTM and ANQGSEA. This CDR3 region has 12 residues. This CDR3 reads CSVDRGLGELFF. The CDR3 nucleotides read TGCAGCGTTGATAGAGGATTAGGGGAGCTGTTTTTT.

The chain is built from TRBV7-9 and TRBJ2-6, with D hard to call. V gave up 1 base and J gave up 0 bases, with 7 bases separating them. The germline gives CDR1 SEHNR, CDR2 FQNEAQ (reference sequence). The CDR3 is 16 residues long. CDR3 sequence (DNA): TGTGCCAGCAGCTTAGAAGGGTTCTCTGGGGCCAACGTCCTGACTTTC. Protein: CASSLEGFSGANVLTF.

This chain joins TRBV27 and TRBJ2-1, with 7 bases lining up with TRBD2. The germline gives CDR1 MNHEY, CDR2 SMNVEV (reference sequence). This CDR3 region has 15 residues. The V gene end was trimmed by 10 bases and the J gene end by 4 bases; junction bases not matched to a gene: 13. The CDR3 protein is CATLPGGGRYNEQFF. The DNA of the CDR3 is TGTGCCACCCTCCCTGGGGGGGGAAGATACAATGAGCAGTTCTTC.

The chain links TRBV6-5 to TRBJ1-2, with D unresolved. CDR1 MNHEY and CDR2 SVGAGI come from the germline V gene. The CDR3 has 13 residues. V was cut by 4 bases and J by 8 bases, with 14 bases left in between. As DNA, the CDR3 is TGTGCCAGCAGTTTGGGCGGAATTAGCGGCTACACCTTC. Protein: CASSLGGISGYTF.

In its sample, this clone was seen once. The rearrangement links TRBV19 to TRBJ1-4; 11 nucleotides match TRBD1. CDR3 length: 15 residues. The V segment lost 5 bases and the J segment 7 bases; nucleotides outside the gene matches: 6. The germline gives CDR1 LNHDA, CDR2 SQIVND (reference sequence). The CDR3 nucleotides are TGTGCCAGTAGTCCGAAGGGACAGGGGGGTGAAAAACTGTTTTTT. It encodes CASSPKGQGGEKLFF.